This TCR beta chain emerged from a study of T cells after yellow fever vaccination. Across the study: It was SMART-Seq v4 Ultra Low Input that prepared the fractions with low cell numbers. Study-level results: Post-booster repertoires again held most primary-vaccination clones (approximately 96% CD4, approximately 90% CD8). It was a weaker secondary response, yet one that peaked faster, at day 5 versus 15.

As regards this clonotype: Its specificity is unknown.

There are 15 residues in the CDR3. Per germline, CDR1 SGHNT and CDR2 YENEEA. Trimming took 1 base from V and 5 from J, leaving 12 bases between them. Conversion of TCR transcripts into cDNA relied on 5'RACE template switching, which added a universal primer site and UMIs. Via MiXCR, TCRdb re-called the 5' RACE reads, giving one row per CDR3 protein. The sample holds some 500,000 distinct CDR3 sequences, 13% seen once. The sample was PBMCs, taken on the day of the yellow fever booster vaccination. The J gene is TRBJ2-1, the V gene TRBV11-3, with D maybe TRBD2 (5 bases). The clonotype was recovered from a man under 40 who received the YFV17D yellow fever vaccine. As DNA, the CDR3 is TGTGCCAGCAGCTTAGGGGCCTGGGGAGACAATGAGCAGTTCTTC. Encoded protein: CASSLGAWGDNEQFF.